A selection of T cell receptor beta chains follows, all from one sample in a study of human CD4 T cells and Enterobacteriaceae. Here immunoSEQ multiplex PCR was the method, and the copy in TCRdb shows in-frame clones only, minus some. The sample carries roughly 28,000 clones, approximately 81% recorded once. Sample: memory CD4+ T cells from blood. The origin of the receptors is a human donor in good health. The CDR3 runs from the conserved cysteine through the conserved F or W. D genes are given only for firm matches. Size is stated for part of the rows, as once, few or many counts, or as a class when the clone is expanded.

V	length	size	J	D	DNA	CDR3
TRBV20-1	11	NA	TRBJ1-2	NA	TGCAGTGCTATACAGGGCCCGGGCTACACCTTC	CSAIQGPGYTF
TRBV18	17	NA	TRBJ2-3	TRBD1	TGTGCCAGCTCACCCGGCGTACAGGGGTCCTCCACAGATACGCAGTATTTT	CASSPGVQGSSTDTQYF
TRBV5-8	11	NA	TRBJ1-5	NA	TGTGCCAGCAGCAGTATGGGGCCCCAGCATTTT	CASSSMGPQHF
TRBV7-8	14	NA	TRBJ2-7	TRBD1	TGTGCCAGCAGCCCATTCGGGACAGACTACGAGCAGTACTTC	CASSPFGTDYEQYF
TRBV11-3	15	NA	TRBJ2-1	TRBD2	TGTGCCAGCAGCTTAGGCGGGAGCTCCTACAATGAGCAGTTCTTC	CASSLGGSSYNEQFF
TRBV27	14	NA	TRBJ1-5	NA	TGTGCCAGCAGTTGGCGGGAGGGCAATCAGCCCCAGCATTTT	CASSWREGNQPQHF
TRBV19	14	NA	TRBJ1-1	TRBD1	TGTGCCAGTACGGAGGGACAGCGGAACACTGAAGCTTTCTTT	CASTEGQRNTEAFF
TRBV28	13	NA	TRBJ1-1	NA	TGTGCCAGCAGTTTCGGGATAGGGGGTGAAGCTTTCTTT	CASSFGIGGEAFF
TRBV13	14	NA	TRBJ1-6	NA	TGTGCCAGCAGCAACCGGGGTCCAAATTCACCCCTCCACTTT	CASSNRGPNSPLHF
TRBV19	16	NA	TRBJ2-1	NA	TGTGCCAGTAGTATAGTTGGGGGAAGAGGGTACAATGAGCAGTTCTTC	CASSIVGGRGYNEQFF
TRBV5-1	15	NA	TRBJ1-4	TRBD1	TGCGCCAGCAGCTTGGGACAGGGGGCCCCAGAAAAACTGTTTTTT	CASSLGQGAPEKLFF
TRBV11-2	17	NA	TRBJ2-4	NA	TGTGCCAGCAGCTCGTCCTCGACTGTTCTAGCCAAAAACATTCAGTACTTC	CASSSSSTVLAKNIQYF
TRBV30	14	few	TRBJ1-2	TRBD1	TGTGCCTGCCGACGAGGGGGCCCTCGGAGTGGCTACACCTTC	CACRRGGPRSGYTF
TRBV30	14	NA	TRBJ2-1	NA	TGTGCCTGGAGTGTACGCACAGGGCGTAATGAGCAGTTCTTC	CAWSVRTGRNEQFF
TRBV27	13	NA	TRBJ2-7	NA	TGTGCCAGCAGGAACTCCCAAGTCCACGAGCAGTACTTC	CASRNSQVHEQYF
TRBV4-1	15	NA	TRBJ2-1	NA	TGCGCCAGCAGCCAGAGTCCCAGGATCTACAATGAGCAGTTCTTC	CASSQSPRIYNEQFF
TRBV19	13	NA	TRBJ2-7	NA	TGTGCCAGTAGGCAGCCGGACAGCTACGAGCAGTACTTC	CASRQPDSYEQYF
TRBV30	13	NA	TRBJ1-5	TRBD1	TGTGCCTGGTCAGGGGGTAGCAATCAGCCCCAGCATTTT	CAWSGGSNQPQHF
TRBV27	14	NA	TRBJ2-1	NA	TGTGCCAGCAGTTCGACTAGGACCTACAATGAGCAGTTCTTC	CASSSTRTYNEQFF
TRBV7-9	15	NA	TRBJ2-5	NA	TGTGCCAGCAGCCCCCGGGGGCAGCTCCAAGAGACCCAGTACTTC	CASSPRGQLQETQYF
TRBV7-9	15	NA	TRBJ2-1	TRBD2	TGTGCCAGCAGCTTAGCCGGGACTAAACCTAATGAGCAGTTCTTC	CASSLAGTKPNEQFF
TRBV16	15	once	TRBJ2-7	NA	TGTGCCAGCAGCCAATCAGTGCTAGCGAGCCAGGAGCAGTACTTC	CASSQSVLASQEQYF